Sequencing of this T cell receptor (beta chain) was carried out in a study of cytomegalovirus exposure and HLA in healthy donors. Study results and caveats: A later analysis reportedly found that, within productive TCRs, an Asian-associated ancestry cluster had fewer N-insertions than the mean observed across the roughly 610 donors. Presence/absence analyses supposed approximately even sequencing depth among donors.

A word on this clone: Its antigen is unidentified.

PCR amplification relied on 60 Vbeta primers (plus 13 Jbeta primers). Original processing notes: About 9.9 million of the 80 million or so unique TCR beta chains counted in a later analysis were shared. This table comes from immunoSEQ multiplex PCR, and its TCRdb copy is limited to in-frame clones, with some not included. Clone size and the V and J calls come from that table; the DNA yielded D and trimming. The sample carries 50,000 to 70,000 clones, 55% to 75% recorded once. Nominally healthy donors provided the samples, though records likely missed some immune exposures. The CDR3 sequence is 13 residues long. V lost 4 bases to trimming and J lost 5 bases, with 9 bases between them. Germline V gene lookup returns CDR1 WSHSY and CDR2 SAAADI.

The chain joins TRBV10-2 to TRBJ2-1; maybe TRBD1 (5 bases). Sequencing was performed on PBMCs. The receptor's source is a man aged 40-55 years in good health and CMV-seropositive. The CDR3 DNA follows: TGCGCCAGCAGTGTCCAGGGTAACAATGAGCAGTTCTTC. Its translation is CASSVQGNNEQFF.